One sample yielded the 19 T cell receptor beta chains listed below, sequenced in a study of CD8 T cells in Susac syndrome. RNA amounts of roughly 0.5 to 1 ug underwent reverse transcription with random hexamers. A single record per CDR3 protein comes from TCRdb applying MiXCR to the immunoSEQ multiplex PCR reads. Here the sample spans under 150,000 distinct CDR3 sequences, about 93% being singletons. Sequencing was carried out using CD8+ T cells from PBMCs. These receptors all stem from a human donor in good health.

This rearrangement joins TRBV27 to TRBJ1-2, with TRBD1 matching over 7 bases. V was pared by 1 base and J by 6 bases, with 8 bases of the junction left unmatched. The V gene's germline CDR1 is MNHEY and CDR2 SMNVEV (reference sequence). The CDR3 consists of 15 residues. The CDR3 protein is CASSLYQGDPDGYTF. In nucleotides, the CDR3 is TGTGCCAGCAGTTTATATCAGGGGGACCCAGATGGCTACACCTTC.

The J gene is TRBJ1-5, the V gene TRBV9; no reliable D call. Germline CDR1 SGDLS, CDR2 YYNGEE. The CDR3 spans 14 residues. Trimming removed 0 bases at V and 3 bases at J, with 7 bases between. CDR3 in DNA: TGTGCCAGCAGCGTAGCGGCGGACAATCAGCCCCAGCATTTT. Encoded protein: CASSVAADNQPQHF. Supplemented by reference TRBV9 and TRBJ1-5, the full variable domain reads DSGVTQTPKHLITATGQRVTLRCSPRSGDLSVYWYQQSLDQGLQFLIQYYNGEERAKGNILERFSAQQFPDLHSELNLSSLELGDSALYFCASSVAADNQPQHFGDGTRLSIL.

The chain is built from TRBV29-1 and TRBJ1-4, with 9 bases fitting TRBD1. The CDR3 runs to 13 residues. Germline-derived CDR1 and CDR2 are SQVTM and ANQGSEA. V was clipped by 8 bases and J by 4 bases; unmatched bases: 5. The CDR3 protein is CSFTGGFNEKLFF. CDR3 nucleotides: TGCAGCTTTACAGGGGGCTTTAATGAAAAACTGTTTTTT.

The CDR3 region is CAWSEGSTDTQYF. CDR3 sequence (DNA): TGTGCCTGGAGCGAGGGAAGCACAGATACGCAGTATTTT. The chain carries TRBV30 and TRBJ2-3, with a weak D call TRBD2 (5 bases). Between the trimmed V and J ends, which lost 3 bases and 0 bases, there was a span of 7 bases. Looked up from germline, CDR1 is GTSNPN and CDR2 is SVGIG (reference sequence). This CDR3 region has 13 residues.

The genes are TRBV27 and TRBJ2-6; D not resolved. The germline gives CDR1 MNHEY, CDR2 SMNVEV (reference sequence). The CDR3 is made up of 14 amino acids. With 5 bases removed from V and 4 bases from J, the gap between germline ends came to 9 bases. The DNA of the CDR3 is TGTGCCAGCAGTACCCTGGGAGGGGCCAACGTCCTGACTTTC. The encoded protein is CASSTLGGANVLTF.

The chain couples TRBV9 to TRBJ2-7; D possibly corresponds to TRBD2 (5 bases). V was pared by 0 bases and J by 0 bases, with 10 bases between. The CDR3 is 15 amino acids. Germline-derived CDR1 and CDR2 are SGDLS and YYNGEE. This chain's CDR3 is CASSVEGAGSYEQYF. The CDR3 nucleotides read TGTGCCAGCAGCGTAGAGGGCGCGGGCTCCTACGAGCAGTACTTC.

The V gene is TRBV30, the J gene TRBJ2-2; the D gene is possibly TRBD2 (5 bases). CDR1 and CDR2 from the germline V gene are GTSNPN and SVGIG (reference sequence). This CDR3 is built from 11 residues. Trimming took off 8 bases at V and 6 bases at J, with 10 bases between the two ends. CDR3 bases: TGTGCCCGGTCAGCGGCCGGGGAGCTGTTTTTT. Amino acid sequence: CARSAAGELFF.

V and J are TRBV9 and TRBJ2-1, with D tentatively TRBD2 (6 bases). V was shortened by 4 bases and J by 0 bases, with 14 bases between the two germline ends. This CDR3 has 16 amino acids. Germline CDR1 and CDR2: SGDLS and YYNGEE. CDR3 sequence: CASSPPVGGSYNEQFF. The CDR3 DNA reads TGTGCCAGCAGCCCCCCTGTCGGGGGCTCCTACAATGAGCAGTTCTTC.

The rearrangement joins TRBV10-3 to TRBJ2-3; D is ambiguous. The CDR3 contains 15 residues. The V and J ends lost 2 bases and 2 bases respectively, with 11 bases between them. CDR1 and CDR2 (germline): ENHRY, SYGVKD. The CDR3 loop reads CAISEPGEDTDTQYF. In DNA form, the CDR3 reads TGTGCCATCAGTGAGCCCGGTGAGGACACAGATACGCAGTATTTT.

DNA for the CDR3: TGTGCCAGCAGTTCCTTAGAAGGAGTAGGGCGTATACAAGAGACCCAGTACTTC. Translating gives CASSSLEGVGRIQETQYF. The V gene is TRBV27, the J gene TRBJ2-5; no clear D gene. Germline CDR1 and CDR2: MNHEY and SMNVEV (reference sequence). The CDR3 is 18 residues long. Trimming stripped 4 bases from V and 2 bases from J, with 23 bases between.

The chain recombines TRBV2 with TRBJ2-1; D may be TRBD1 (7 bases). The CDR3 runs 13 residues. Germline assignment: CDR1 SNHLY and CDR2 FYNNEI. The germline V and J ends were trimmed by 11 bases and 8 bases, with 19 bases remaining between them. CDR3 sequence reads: CAFKARGVDEQFF. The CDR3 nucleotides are TGTGCCTTTAAGGCCAGGGGGGTCGATGAGCAGTTCTTC.

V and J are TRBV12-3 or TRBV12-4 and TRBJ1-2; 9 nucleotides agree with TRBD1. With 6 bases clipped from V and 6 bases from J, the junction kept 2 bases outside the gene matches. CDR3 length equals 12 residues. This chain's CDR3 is CASSRTGDGYTF. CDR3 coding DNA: TGTGCCAGCAGCCGGACAGGGGATGGCTACACCTTC.

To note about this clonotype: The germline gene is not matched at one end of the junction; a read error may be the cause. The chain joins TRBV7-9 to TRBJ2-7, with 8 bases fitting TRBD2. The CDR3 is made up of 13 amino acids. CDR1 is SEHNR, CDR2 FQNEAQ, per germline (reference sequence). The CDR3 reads CAAGGGPSDEQYF. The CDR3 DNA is TGTGCCGCGGGGGGAGGGCCCTCCGACGAGCAGTACTTC.

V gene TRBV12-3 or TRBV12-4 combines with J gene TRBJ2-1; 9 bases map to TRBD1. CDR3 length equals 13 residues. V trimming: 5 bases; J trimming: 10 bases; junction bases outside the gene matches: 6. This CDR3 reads CASSGGQGPEQFF. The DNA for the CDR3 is TGTGCCAGCAGTGGTGGACAGGGGCCCGAGCAGTTCTTC.

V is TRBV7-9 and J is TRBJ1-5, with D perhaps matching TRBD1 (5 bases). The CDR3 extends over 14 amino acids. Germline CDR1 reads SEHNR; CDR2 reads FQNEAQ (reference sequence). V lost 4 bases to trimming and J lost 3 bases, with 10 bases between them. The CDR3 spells CASSSGTANQPQHF. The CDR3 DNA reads TGTGCCAGCAGCTCCGGGACGGCCAATCAGCCCCAGCATTTT.

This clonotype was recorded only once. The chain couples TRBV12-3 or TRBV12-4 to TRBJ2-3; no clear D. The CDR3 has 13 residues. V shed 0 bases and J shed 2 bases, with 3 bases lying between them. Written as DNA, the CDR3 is TGTGCCAGCAGTTTAGCGCTCACAGATACGCAGTATTTT. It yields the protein CASSLALTDTQYF.

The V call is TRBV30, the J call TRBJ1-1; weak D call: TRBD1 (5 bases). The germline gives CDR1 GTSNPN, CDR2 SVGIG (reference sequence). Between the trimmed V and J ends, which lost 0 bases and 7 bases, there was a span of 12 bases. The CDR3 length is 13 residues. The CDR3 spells CAWSVSGMGEAFF. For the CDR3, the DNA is TGTGCCTGGAGTGTGTCAGGGATGGGTGAAGCTTTCTTT. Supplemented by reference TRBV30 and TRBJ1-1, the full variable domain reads SQTIHQWPATLVQPVGSPLSLECTVEGTSNPNLYWYRQAAGRGLQLLFYSVGIGQISSEVPQNLSASRPQDRQFILSSKKLLLSDSGFYLCAWSVSGMGEAFFGQGTRLTVV.

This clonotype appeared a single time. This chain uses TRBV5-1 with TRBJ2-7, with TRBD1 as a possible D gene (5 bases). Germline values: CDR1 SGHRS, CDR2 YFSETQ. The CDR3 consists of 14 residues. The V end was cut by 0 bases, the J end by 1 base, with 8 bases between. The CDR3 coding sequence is TGCGCCAGCAGCTTGGATGCAGGGTCCTACGAGCAGTACTTC. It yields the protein CASSLDAGSYEQYF.

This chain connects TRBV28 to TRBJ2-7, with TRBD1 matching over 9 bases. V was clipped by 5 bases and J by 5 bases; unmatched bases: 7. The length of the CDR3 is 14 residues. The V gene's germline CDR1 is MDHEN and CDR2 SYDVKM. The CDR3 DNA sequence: TGTGCCAGCAGTCCCGGGACAGGGCTCGACGAGCAGTACTTC. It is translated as CASSPGTGLDEQYF.